This TCR beta chain originates from a study of blood T cell repertoires in COVID-19 (dated by TCRdb to between 2020 and 2021). Describing the broader study: Samples covering the acute and convalescent phases of COVID-19 were provided by collaborators in the United States, Italy and Spain. The material from the prospective study consisted of cDNA or gDNA derived from T cells, B-cell-depleted T cells, or PBMCs. The dataset comprised deeply sampled blood TCRbeta repertoires from subjects exposed to, actively infected with, or recovered from COVID-19. The repertoires were made available in a free public database intended to serve as a resource for research on the immune response to SARS-CoV-2. Samples were obtained from the ongoing ImmuneRACE study (first 160 participants) and from about 1,300 subjects provided by 6 global collaborators. Nearly every sample came with metadata listing a de-identified subject ID, COVID-19 status, age in years and sex. HLA class I and class II types, where available, came from metadata supplied by the sample provider rather than from assay-based typing.

Notes on this clone: Its cognate antigen has yet to be identified. Per-nucleotide qualities are absent, and no much larger clonotype sits a single base away.

CDR1 and CDR2, looked up from the germline V gene, are MNHEY and SVGAGI. Trimming removed 4 bases from V and 5 bases from J, leaving 15 bases between the germline ends. Inclusive of the bounding cysteine and phenylalanine, the CDR3 is 14 residues long. Of all the DNA, just the CDR3 is kept, 42 bases in frame from base 1. The collaborating institutions used their own protocols to collect whole blood in K2EDTA tubes. For TCRbeta analysis, collaborators shipped samples in one of three forms: frozen whole blood, isolated PBMCs, or DNA extracted from either of those sample types. Overall results and qualifications from the work: How much clinical and demographic metadata was included differed by source and by participant, and the metadata was provided uncurated.

TCRbeta CDR3 regions were amplified from genomic DNA using the immunoSEQ Assay, a bias-controlled multiplex PCR. The original pipeline was this. The number of nucleated cells in each sample was estimated by amplification of reference gene primers within the assay. To quantify the absolute abundance of each unique TCRbeta CDR3 rearrangement, sequence reads were collapsed and filtered. For each sample, productive Simpson clonality was calculated by taking the square root of Simpson's diversity index across productive rearrangements. TCRdb carries this immuneACCESS record with in-frame sequences only. Its versions omit some clonotypes, under half of them owing to an unresolved V gene in the studies checked, with the rest unexplained. From that table come the V and J calls and clone size; the DNA was used to work out D and trimming. The sample contains more than 150,000 clones, approximately 85% of them found a single time. Of the sample, roughly 9.2% falls within the top ten clones.

The clonotype was recovered from an elderly woman with acute or convalescent COVID-19. The sequence joins TRBV6-5 to TRBJ2-7; TRBD2 is possibly the D segment (6 matching bases). The sample comprised peripheral blood. In nucleotides, the sequence is TGTGCCAGCAGTTCCCGCGCGGGGTGGAACGAGCAGTACTTC. Translated, it gives CASSSRAGWNEQYF.